The 9 T cell receptor beta chains reported below all come from one sample, sequenced in a study of shared clonotypes between healthy human individuals. Profiled with immunoSEQ multiplex PCR; TCRdb holds only in-frame clones, not every one. The top ten hold nearly 25% of the sample, which has approximately 720,000 clones, about 92% seen once. Naive CD8 cells comprised CD45RO-negative, CCR7-positively selected cells, excluding terminally differentiated effector memory CD45RA+ cells. Sequencing was carried out using naive CD8+ T cells sorted from blood. The receptors here all came from a man aged 30 to 39 in good health.

The chain recombines TRBV27 with TRBJ2-1; 12 nucleotides match TRBD2. The ends lost 6 bases at V and 8 bases at J; junction bases unmatched: 8. Looked up from germline, CDR1 is MNHEY and CDR2 is SMNVEV (reference sequence). This CDR3 is 15 amino acids long. The CDR3 DNA is TGTGCCAGCAGGACCGGGACTAGCGGGTATGATGAGCAGTTCTTC. It is translated as CASRTGTSGYDEQFF.

For this clone: The same CDR3 arises from other DNA sequences in this sample as well. The rearrangement joins TRBV27 to TRBJ2-1; 7 bases agree with TRBD2. The V gene end was trimmed by 2 bases and the J gene end by 5 bases; junction bases not matched to a gene: 3. The CDR3 is 14 amino acids. The germline CDR1 and CDR2 sequences are MNHEY and SMNVEV (reference sequence). CDR3 amino acids: CASSLLAENNEQFF. CDR3 coding DNA: TGTGCCAGCAGTTTACTAGCGGAAAACAATGAGCAGTTCTTC.

This sequence joins TRBV11-2 and TRBJ2-1; D gene uncertain. The CDR3 runs 15 residues. Trimming took off 2 bases at V and 0 bases at J, with 8 bases between the two ends. The V gene's germline CDR1 is SGHAT and CDR2 FQNNGV. The CDR3 DNA follows: TGTGCCAGCAGCTTATGGCGGAGCTCCTACAATGAGCAGTTCTTC. This codes for CASSLWRSSYNEQFF.

The V call is TRBV7-6, the J call TRBJ1-3; D is perhaps TRBD1 (6 bases). Germline V gene sequence: CDR1 SGHVS, CDR2 FNYEAQ. The ends were cut back, 2 bases at V and 4 bases at J, with 15 bases in the middle. The CDR3 loop spans 16 amino acids. CDR3 bases: TGTGCCAGCAGCTTACAAGCAGGGGATTGGGGAAACACCATATATTTT. This translates into CASSLQAGDWGNTIYF.

The chain recombines TRBV4-3 with TRBJ2-2, with D unresolved. Germline values: CDR1 LGHNA, CDR2 YSLEER. V was pared by 1 base and J by 4 bases, with 4 bases between. CDR3 length: 13 residues. CDR3 nucleotide sequence: TGCGCCAGCAGCCAAGGGTTCACCGGGGAGCTGTTTTTT. Its translation is CASSQGFTGELFF.

The rearrangement links TRBV29-1 to TRBJ2-1, with 9 positions matching TRBD2. Losses at the gene ends were 3 bases for V and 4 bases for J; bases not matched to a gene: 4. Looked up from germline, CDR1 is SQVTM and CDR2 is ANQGSEA. The length of the CDR3 is 14 residues. CDR3 nucleotides: TGCAGCGTTGAGTGGACTAGCGTTTACAATGAGCAGTTCTTC. It is translated as CSVEWTSVYNEQFF.

The rearrangement joins TRBV6-6 to TRBJ2-5; D unclear. Between the trimmed V and J ends, which lost 0 bases and 5 bases, there was a span of 7 bases. The CDR3 totals 13 residues. Looked up from germline, CDR1 is MNHNY and CDR2 is SVGAGI (reference sequence). Here the CDR3 reads CASSYSPGETQYF. In DNA form, the CDR3 reads TGTGCCAGCAGTTACTCGCCCGGGGAGACCCAGTACTTC.

The J gene is TRBJ2-5, the V gene TRBV7-2; the D is unclear. The CDR3 is 14 residues long. The germline V gene encodes CDR1 SGHTA and CDR2 FQGNSA. V gave up 7 bases and J gave up 2 bases, with 14 bases separating them. In DNA, the CDR3 is TGTGCCAGCACCGCCAATTGGGGACAAGAGACCCAGTACTTC. Amino acid sequence: CASTANWGQETQYF.

The J gene is TRBJ2-1, the V gene TRBV7-3; 9 bases match TRBD1. The ends lost 2 bases at V and 4 bases at J; junction bases unmatched: 6. From germline, CDR1 is SGHTA and CDR2 FQGTGA. CDR3 length: 16 residues. Written as DNA, the CDR3 is TGTGCCAGCAGCTTATTTGGTGGGACAGGGTACAATGAGCAGTTCTTC. It specifies CASSLFGGTGYNEQFF.